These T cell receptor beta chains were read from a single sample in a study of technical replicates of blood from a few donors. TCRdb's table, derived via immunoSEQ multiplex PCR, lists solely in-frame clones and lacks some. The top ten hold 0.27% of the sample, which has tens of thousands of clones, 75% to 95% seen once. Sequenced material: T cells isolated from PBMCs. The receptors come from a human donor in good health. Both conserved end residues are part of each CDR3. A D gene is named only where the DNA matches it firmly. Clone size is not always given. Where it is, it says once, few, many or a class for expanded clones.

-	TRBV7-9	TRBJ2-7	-	CASRPNPRDTTYEQYF	TGTGCCAGCAGGCCTAACCCCCGGGACACAACCTACGAGCAGTACTTC
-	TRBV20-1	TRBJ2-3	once	CSVDWTDTQYF	TGCAGTGTCGACTGGACAGATACGCAGTATTTT
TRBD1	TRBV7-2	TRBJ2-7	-	CASSFPGQGAHEQYF	TGTGCCAGCAGCTTTCCGGGACAGGGGGCCCACGAGCAGTACTTC
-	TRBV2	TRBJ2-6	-	CASSGVDRANVLTF	TGTGCCAGCTCCGGGGTGGATAGGGCCAACGTCCTGACTTTC
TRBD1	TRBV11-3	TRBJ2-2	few	CASSLEPQGDTGELFF	TGTGCCAGCAGCTTAGAACCACAGGGGGACACCGGGGAGCTGTTTTTT
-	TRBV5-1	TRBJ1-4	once	CASSLGEGRALEKLFF	TGCGCCAGCAGCTTGGGCGAGGGCCGCGCACTTGAAAAACTGTTTTTT
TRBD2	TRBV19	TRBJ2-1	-	CASSIAGGPNEQFF	TGTGCCAGTAGTATAGCGGGAGGGCCAAATGAGCAGTTCTTC
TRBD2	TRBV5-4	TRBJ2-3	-	CASSLGVAGGTDTQYF	TGTGCCAGCAGCTTGGGTGTGGCGGGGGGCACAGATACGCAGTATTTT
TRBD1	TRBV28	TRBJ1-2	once	CASSLPGTVNYGYTF	TGTGCCAGCAGCCTGCCTGGGACAGTGAACTATGGCTACACCTTC
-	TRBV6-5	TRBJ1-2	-	CASNGQRGYGYTF	TGTGCCAGCAATGGACAGAGAGGCTATGGCTACACCTTC
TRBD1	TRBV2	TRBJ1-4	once	CASSVNRGTNEKLFF	TGTGCCAGCAGTGTAAACAGGGGAACCAATGAAAAACTGTTTTTT
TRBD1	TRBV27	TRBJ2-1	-	CASSLIGQADEQFF	TGTGCCAGCAGTTTAATAGGACAGGCGGATGAGCAGTTCTTC
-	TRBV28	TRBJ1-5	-	CASSLTGSNQPQHF	TGTGCCAGCAGTTTAACGGGGAGTAATCAGCCCCAGCATTTT
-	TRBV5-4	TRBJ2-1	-	CASSLAAVNEQFF	TGTGCCAGCAGCTTGGCCGCGGTCAATGAGCAGTTCTTC
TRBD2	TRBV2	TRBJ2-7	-	CASSETSGGPYF	TGTGCCAGCAGTGAGACTAGCGGGGGTCCCTACTTC
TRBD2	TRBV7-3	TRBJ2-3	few	CASSSTGGGGTTDTQYF	TGTGCCAGCAGCTCTACGGGCGGCGGGGGGACAACAGATACGCAGTATTTT
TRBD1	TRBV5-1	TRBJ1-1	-	CASSGGTGGQDTEAFF	TGCGCCAGCAGCGGGGGGACAGGGGGCCAGGACACTGAAGCTTTCTTT
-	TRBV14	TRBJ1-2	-	CASSQDATGYYGYTF	TGTGCCAGCAGCCAAGACGCGACAGGTTACTATGGCTACACCTTC
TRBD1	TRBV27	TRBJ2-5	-	CASSLNRGLETQYF	TGTGCCAGCAGTCTGAACAGGGGGCTGGAGACCCAGTACTTC
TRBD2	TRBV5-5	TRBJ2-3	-	CASSVGVGGQTDTQYF	TGTGCCAGCAGCGTGGGGGTGGGAGGGCAGACAGATACGCAGTATTTT
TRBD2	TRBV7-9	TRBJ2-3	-	CASSRTVTSGGAEDTQYF	TGTGCCAGCAGCCGCACCGTGACGAGCGGGGGGGCCGAAGATACGCAGTATTTT
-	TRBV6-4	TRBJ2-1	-	CASTPTGGRGTNEQFF	TGTGCCAGCACCCCAACCGGGGGGAGGGGGACAAATGAGCAGTTCTTC
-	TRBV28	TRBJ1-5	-	CASSLFPGIRNQPQHF	TGTGCCAGCAGTTTATTTCCGGGGATTCGCAATCAGCCCCAGCATTTT
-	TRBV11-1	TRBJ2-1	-	CASSLDGGAGGNEQFF	TGTGCCAGCAGCTTAGATGGGGGGGCGGGCGGCAATGAGCAGTTCTTC
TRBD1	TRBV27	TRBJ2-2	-	CASSVQGAYTGELFF	TGTGCCAGCAGTGTACAGGGGGCGTACACCGGGGAGCTGTTTTTT
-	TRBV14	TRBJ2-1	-	CASSRSRFNEQFF	TGTGCCAGCAGCCGCTCCCGGTTCAATGAGCAGTTCTTC
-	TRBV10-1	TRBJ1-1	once	CASSETRNTEAFF	TGCGCCAGCAGTGAGACAAGGAACACTGAAGCTTTCTTT